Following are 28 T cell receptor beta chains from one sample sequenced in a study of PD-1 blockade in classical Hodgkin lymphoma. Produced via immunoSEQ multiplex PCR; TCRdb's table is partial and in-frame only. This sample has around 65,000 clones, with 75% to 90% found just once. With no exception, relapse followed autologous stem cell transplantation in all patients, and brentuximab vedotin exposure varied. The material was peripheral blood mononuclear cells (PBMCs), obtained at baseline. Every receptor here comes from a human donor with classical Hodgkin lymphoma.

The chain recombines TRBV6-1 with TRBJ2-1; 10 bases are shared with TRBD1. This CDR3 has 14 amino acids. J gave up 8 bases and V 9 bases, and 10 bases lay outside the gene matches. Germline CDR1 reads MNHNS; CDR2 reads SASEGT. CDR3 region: CASIRDRGEYEQFF. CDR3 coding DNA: TGTGCCAGTATCCGGGACAGGGGTGAGTATGAGCAGTTCTTC.

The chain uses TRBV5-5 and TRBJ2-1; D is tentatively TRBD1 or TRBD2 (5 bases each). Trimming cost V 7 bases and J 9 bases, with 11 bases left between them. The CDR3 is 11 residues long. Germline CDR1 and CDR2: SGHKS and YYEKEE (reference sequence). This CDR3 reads CASAPGREQFF. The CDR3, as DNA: TGTGCCAGCGCCCCGGGGCGTGAGCAGTTCTTC.

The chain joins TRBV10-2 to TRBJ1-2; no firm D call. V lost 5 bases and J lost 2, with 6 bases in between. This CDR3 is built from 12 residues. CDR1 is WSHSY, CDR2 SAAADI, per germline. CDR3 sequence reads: CASSLGNYGYTF. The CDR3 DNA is TGCGCCAGCAGTCTGGGGAACTATGGCTACACCTTC.

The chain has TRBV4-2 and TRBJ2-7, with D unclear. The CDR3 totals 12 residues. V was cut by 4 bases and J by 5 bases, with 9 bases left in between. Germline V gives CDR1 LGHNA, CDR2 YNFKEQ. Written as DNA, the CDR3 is TGTGCCAGCAGCCGAGGACCGGACGAGCAGTACTTC. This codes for CASSRGPDEQYF.

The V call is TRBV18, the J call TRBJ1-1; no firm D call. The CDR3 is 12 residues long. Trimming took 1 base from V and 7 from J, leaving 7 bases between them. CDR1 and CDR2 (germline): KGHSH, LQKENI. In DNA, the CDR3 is TGTGCCAGCTCACCACAGCAAGGTGAAGCTTTCTTT. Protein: CASSPQQGEAFF.

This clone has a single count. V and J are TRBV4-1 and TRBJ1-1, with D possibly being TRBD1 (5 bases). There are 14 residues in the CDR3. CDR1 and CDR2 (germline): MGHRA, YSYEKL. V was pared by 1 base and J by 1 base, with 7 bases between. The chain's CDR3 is CASSQVTGNTEAFF. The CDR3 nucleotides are TGCGCCAGCAGCCAAGTTACAGGGAACACTGAAGCTTTCTTT.

The CDR3 DNA follows: TGTGCCAGCAGCTTAGGCACTGGATGGCATTCGGGAAACACCATATATTTT. Translating it yields CASSLGTGWHSGNTIYF. The V call is TRBV13, the J call TRBJ1-3, with D unclear. Germline loops: CDR1 PRHDT, CDR2 FYEKMQ (reference sequence). This CDR3 contains 17 residues. Trimming shortened V by 0 bases and J by 4 bases, and 16 bases separated the two germline ends.

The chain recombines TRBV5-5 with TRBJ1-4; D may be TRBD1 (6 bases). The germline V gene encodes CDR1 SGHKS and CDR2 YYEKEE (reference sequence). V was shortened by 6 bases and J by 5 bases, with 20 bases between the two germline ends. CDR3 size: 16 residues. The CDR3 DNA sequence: TGTGCCAGCACTGCCCAGACAGGCGAGTCAAATGAAAAACTGTTTTTT. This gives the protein CASTAQTGESNEKLFF.

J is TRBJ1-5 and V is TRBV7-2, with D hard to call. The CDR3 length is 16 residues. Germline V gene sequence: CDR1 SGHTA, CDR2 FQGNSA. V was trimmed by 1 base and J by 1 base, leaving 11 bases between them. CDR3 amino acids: CASSLVSGRSNQPQHF. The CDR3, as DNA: TGTGCCAGCAGCTTAGTTTCTGGGAGGAGCAATCAGCCCCAGCATTTT.

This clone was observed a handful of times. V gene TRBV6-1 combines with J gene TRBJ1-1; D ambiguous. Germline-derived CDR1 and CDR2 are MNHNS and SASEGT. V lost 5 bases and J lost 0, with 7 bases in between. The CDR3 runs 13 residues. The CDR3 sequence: CASSSTVNTEAFF. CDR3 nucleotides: TGTGCCAGCAGTTCGACGGTGAACACTGAAGCTTTCTTT.

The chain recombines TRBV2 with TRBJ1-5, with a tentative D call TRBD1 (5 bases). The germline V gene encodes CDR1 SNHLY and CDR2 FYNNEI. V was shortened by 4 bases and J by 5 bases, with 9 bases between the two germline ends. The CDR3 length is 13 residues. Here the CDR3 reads CASSGDAYQPQHF. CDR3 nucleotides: TGTGCCAGCAGTGGGGACGCGTATCAGCCCCAGCATTTT.

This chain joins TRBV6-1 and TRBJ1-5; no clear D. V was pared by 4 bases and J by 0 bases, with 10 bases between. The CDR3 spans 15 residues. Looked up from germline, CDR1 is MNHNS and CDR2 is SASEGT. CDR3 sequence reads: CASSVFEYSNQPQHF. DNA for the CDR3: TGTGCCAGCAGTGTATTCGAATATAGCAATCAGCCCCAGCATTTT.

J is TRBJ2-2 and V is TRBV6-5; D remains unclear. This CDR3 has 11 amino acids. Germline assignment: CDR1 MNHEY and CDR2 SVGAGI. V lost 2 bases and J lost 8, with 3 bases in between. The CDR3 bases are TGTGCCAGCAGTTACCCAGGGGAGCTGTTTTTT. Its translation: CASSYPGELFF.

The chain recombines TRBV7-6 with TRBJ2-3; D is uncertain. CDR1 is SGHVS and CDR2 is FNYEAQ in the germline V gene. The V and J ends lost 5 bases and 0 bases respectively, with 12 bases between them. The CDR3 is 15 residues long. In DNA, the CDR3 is TGTGCCAGCAGCGGAACACCGATGAGCACAGATACGCAGTATTTT. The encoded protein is CASSGTPMSTDTQYF.

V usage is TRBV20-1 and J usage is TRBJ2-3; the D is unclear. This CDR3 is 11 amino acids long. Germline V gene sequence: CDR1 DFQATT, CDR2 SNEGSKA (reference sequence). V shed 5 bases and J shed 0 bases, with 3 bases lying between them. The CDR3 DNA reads TGCAGTGCTCTGAGCACAGATACGCAGTATTTT. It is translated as CSALSTDTQYF.

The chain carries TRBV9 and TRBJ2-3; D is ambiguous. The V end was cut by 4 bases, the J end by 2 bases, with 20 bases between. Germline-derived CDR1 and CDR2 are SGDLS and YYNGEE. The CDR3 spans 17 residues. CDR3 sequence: CASSLDSLVTTTDTQYF. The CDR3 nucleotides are TGTGCCAGCAGCTTAGACTCGTTGGTCACAACCACAGATACGCAGTATTTT. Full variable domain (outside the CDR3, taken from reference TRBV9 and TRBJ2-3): DSGVTQTPKHLITATGQRVTLRCSPRSGDLSVYWYQQSLDQGLQFLIQYYNGEERAKGNILERFSAQQFPDLHSELNLSSLELGDSALYFCASSLDSLVTTTDTQYFGPGTRLTVL.

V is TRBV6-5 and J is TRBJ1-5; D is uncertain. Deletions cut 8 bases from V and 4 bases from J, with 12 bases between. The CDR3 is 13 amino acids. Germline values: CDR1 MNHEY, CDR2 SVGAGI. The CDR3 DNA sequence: TGTGCCAGCGGCCCTCGCGGAAATCAGCCCCAGCATTTT. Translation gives CASGPRGNQPQHF.

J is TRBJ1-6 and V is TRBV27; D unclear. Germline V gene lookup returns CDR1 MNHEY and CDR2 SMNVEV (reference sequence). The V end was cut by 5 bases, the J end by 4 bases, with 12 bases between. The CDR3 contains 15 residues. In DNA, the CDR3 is TGTGCCAGCAGTCTAACGTGGGAATATAATTCACCCCTCCACTTT. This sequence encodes CASSLTWEYNSPLHF.

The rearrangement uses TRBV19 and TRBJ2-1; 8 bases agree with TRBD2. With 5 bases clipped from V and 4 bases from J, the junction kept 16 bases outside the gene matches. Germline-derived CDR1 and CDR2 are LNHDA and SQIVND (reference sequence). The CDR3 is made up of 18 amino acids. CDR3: CASSFLAPGGKVYNEQFF. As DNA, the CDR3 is TGTGCCAGTAGTTTTTTGGCGCCGGGAGGGAAAGTTTACAATGAGCAGTTCTTC.

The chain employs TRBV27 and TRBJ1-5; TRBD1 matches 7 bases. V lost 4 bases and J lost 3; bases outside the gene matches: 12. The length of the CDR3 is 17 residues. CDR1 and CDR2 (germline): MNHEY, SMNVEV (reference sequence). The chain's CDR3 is CASSSPQEGGPNQPQHF. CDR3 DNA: TGTGCCAGCAGTTCCCCCCAGGAAGGGGGCCCCAATCAGCCCCAGCATTTT.

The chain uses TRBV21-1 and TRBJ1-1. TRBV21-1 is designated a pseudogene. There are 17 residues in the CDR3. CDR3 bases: TGTGCCAGCAGCAAAGCCCCAATTGGGACGGTGAACACTGAAGCTTTCTTT. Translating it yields CASSKAPIGTVNTEAFF.

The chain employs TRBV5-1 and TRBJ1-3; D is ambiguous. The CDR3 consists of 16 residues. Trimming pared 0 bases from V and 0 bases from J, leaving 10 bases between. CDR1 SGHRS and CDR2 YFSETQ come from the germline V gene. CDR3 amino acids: CASSLEDVPSGNTIYF. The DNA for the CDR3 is TGCGCCAGCAGCTTGGAGGACGTACCCTCTGGAAACACCATATATTTT.

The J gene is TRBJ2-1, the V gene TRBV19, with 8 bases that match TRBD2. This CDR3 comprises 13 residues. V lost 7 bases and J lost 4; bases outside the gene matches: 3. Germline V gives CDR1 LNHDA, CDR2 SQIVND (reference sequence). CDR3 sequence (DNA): TGTGCCAGTAAACTAGCGGATTACAATGAGCAGTTCTTC. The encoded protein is CASKLADYNEQFF. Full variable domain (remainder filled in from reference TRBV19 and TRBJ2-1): DGGITQSPKYLFRKEGQNVTLSCEQNLNHDAMYWYRQDPGQGLRLIYYSQIVNDFQKGDIAEGYSVSREKKESFPLTVTSAQKNPTAFYLCASKLADYNEQFFGPGTRLTVL.

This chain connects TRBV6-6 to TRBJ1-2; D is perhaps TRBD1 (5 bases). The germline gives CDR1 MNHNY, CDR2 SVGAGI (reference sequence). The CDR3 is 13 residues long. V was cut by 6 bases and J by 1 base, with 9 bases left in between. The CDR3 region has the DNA TGTGCCAGCAGCCAGGGTTTTAACTATGGCTACACCTTC. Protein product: CASSQGFNYGYTF.

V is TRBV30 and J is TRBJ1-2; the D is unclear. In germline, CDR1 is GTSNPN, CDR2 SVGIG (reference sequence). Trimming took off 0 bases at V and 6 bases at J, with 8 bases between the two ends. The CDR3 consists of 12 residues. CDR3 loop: CAWSVMEDGYTF. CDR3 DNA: TGTGCCTGGAGTGTAATGGAGGATGGCTACACCTTC.

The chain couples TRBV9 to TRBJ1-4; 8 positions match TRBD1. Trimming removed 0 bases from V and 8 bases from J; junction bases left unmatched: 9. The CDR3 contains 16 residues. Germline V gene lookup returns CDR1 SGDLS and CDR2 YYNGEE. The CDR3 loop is CASSVGTGSENEKLFF. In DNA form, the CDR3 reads TGTGCCAGCAGCGTAGGGACAGGGTCAGAAAACGAAAAACTGTTTTTT.

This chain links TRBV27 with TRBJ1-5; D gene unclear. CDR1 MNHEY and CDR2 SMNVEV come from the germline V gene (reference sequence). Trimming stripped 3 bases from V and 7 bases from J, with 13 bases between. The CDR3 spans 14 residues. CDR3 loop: CASSFEPAGQPQHF. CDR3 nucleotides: TGTGCCAGCAGTTTTGAACCAGCCGGCCAGCCCCAGCATTTT.

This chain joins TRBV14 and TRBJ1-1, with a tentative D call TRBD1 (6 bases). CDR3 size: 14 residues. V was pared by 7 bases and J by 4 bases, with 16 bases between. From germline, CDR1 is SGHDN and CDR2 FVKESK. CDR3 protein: CASKVGGLSTEAFF. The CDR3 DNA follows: TGTGCCAGCAAGGTCGGGGGGCTGAGCACTGAAGCTTTCTTT. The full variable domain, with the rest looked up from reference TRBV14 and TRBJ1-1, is EAGVTQFPSHSVIEKGQTVTLRCDPISGHDNLYWYRRVMGKEIKFLLHFVKESKQDESGMPNNRFLAERTGGTYSTLKVQPAELEDSGVYFCASKVGGLSTEAFFGQGTRLTVV.